The 5 T cell receptor beta chains listed next were all sequenced from one sample in a study of molecular identifiers for immune sequencing clone quantification. TCRdb ran MiXCR on the PCR reads and lists one entry per CDR3 protein. The sample holds over 550,000 distinct CDR3 sequences, about 25% seen once. Sequenced sample: naive CD8+ T cells from blood, with Jurkat cell RNA spiked in. Subset: FACS-sorted CD8+CD4-CCR7+CD45RA+ naive T cells. These receptors were collected from a human donor in good health. Some libraries in this study had Jurkat cell RNA spiked in.

As regards this clonotype: A much larger clone is a single base away; this may be a read error. This chain connects TRBV6-5 to TRBJ1-5; no firm D call. Germline V gene data show CDR1 as MNHEY and CDR2 as SVGAGI. The CDR3 runs 13 residues. The V and J ends lost 8 bases and 9 bases respectively, with 17 bases between them. The CDR3 is CASRQGPYRPQHF. As DNA, the CDR3 is TGTGCCAGCCGCCAAGGACCTTATCGGCCCCAGCATTTT.

The table lists this clonotype with a few counts. The chain recombines TRBV19 with TRBJ1-5, with a tentative D call TRBD1 (6 bases). V shed 1 base and J shed 7 bases, with 17 bases lying between them. Germline CDR1 is LNHDA and CDR2 is SQIVND (reference sequence). The CDR3 extends over 16 amino acids. The CDR3 spells CASSIGWGANGQPQHF. CDR3 coding DNA: TGTGCCAGTAGTATAGGGTGGGGGGCGAATGGCCAGCCCCAGCATTTT.

To note about this clonotype: A much larger clonotype is one base distant, so this may be a read error. CDR3 residues: CASSILDSGRTQHF. The CDR3, as DNA: TGTGCCAGTAGTATTTTGGATAGCGGACGTACGCAGCATTTT. The chain uses TRBV19 and TRBJ2-3; D remains unclear. The J call may be wrong; the DNA end is better matched by TRBJ1-5. There are 14 residues in the CDR3. Looked up from germline, CDR1 is LNHDA and CDR2 is SQIVND (reference sequence).

V gene TRBV5-1 combines with J gene TRBJ2-1; 9 positions agree with TRBD2. CDR1 and CDR2 from the germline V gene are SGHRS and YFSETQ. CDR3 length equals 18 residues. The trim removed 3 bases at V and 2 bases at J, leaving 12 bases unmatched. As DNA, the CDR3 is TGCGCCAGCAGCTCCCACCGGACTAGCGAGAGTACCTACAATGAGCAGTTCTTC. Translated, it gives CASSSHRTSESTYNEQFF.

This clonotype was counted only a few times. V usage is TRBV27 and J usage is TRBJ2-1, with 12 bases fitting TRBD2. In germline, CDR1 is MNHEY, CDR2 SMNVEV (reference sequence). Losses at the gene ends were 2 bases for V and 5 bases for J; bases not matched to a gene: 4. This CDR3 has 16 residues. The CDR3 DNA sequence: TGTGCCAGCAGTTTACGGACTAGCGGGGACCACAATGAGCAGTTCTTC. Its translation is CASSLRTSGDHNEQFF.